This T cell receptor beta chain comes out of a study of T cell changes during pregnancy in multiple sclerosis. Profiling relied on immunoSEQ multiplex PCR, and the TCRdb table lists in-frame clones only, not all of them. The sample has approximately 43,000 clones, approximately 92% seen once. This TCR was sampled from a female donor with multiple sclerosis, enrolled in a pregnancy study. The sample was CD8+ T cells from peripheral blood mononuclear cells, taken after pregnancy.

As DNA, the CDR3 is TGTGCCAGCAGTTTATCGTCAGGCCCCCAAGAGACCCAGTACTTC. Its translation: CASSLSSGPQETQYF. V is TRBV27 and J is TRBJ2-5; D ambiguous. The CDR3 is made up of 15 amino acids. Germline CDR1 is MNHEY and CDR2 is SMNVEV (reference sequence). Trimming stripped 0 bases from V and 1 base from J, with 9 bases between.